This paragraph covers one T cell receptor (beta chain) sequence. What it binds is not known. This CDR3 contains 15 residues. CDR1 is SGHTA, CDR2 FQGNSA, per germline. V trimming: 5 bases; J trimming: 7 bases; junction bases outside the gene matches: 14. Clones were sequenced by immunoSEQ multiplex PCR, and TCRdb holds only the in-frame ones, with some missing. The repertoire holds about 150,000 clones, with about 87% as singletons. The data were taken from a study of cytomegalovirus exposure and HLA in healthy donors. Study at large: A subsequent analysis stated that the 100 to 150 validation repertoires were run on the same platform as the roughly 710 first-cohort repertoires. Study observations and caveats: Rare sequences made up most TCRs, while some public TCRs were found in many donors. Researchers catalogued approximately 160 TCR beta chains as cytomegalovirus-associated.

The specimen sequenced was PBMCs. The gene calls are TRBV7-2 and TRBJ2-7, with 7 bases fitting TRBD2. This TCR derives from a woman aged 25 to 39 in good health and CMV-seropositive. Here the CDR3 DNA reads TGTGCCAGCAGCCCTCCGGGAGGACTCCGGAGGGAGCAGTACTTC. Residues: CASSPPGGLRREQYF.